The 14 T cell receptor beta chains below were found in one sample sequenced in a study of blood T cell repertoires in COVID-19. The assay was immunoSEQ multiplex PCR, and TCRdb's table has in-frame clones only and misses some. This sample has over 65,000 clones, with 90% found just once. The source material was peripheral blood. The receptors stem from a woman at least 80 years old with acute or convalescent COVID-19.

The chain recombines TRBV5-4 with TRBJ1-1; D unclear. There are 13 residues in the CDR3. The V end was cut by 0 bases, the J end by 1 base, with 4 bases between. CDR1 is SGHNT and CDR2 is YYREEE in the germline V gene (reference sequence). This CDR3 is CASSLDRNTEAFF. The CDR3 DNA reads TGTGCCAGCAGCTTGGACAGGAACACTGAAGCTTTCTTT. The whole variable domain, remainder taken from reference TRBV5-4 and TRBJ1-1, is ETGVTQSPTHLIKTRGQQVTLRCSSQSGHNTVSWYQQALGQGPQFIFQYYREEENGRGNFPPRFSGLQFPNYSSELNVNALELDDSALYLCASSLDRNTEAFFGQGTRLTVV.

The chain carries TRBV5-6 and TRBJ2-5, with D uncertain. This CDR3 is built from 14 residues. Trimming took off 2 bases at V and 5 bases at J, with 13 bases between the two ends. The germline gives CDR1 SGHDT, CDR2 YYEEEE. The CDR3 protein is CASSFRRVEETQYF. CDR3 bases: TGTGCCAGCAGCTTCCGCCGGGTTGAGGAGACCCAGTACTTC.

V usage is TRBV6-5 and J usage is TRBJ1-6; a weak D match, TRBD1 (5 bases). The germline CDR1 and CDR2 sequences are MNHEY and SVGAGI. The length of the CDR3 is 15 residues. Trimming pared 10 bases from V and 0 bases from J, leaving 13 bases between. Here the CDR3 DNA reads TGTGCCACCAAGGGGCAGGGCTCCTATAATTCACCCCTCCACTTT. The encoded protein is CATKGQGSYNSPLHF.

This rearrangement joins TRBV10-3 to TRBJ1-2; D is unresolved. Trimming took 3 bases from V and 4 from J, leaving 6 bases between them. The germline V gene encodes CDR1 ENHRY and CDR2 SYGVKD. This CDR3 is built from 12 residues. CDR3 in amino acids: CAISDGGYGYTF. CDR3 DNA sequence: TGTGCCATCAGTGACGGCGGCTATGGCTACACCTTC.

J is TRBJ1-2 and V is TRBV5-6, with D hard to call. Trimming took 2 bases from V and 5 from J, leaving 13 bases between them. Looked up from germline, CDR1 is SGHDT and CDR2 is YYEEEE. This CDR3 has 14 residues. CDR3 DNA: TGTGCCAGCAGCTTCCGGGGAATGACATATGGCTACACCTTC. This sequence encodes CASSFRGMTYGYTF.

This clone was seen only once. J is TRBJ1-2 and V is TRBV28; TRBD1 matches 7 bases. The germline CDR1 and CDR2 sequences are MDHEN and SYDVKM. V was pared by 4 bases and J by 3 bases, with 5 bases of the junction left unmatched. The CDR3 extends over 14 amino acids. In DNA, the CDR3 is TGTGCCAGCAGTTCGACAGGGAAAGACTATGGCTACACCTTC. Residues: CASSSTGKDYGYTF.

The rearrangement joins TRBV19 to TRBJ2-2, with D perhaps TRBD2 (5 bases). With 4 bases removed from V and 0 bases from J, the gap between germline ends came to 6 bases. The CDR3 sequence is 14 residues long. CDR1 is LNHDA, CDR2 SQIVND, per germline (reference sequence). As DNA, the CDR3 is TGTGCCAGTAGTACCGGGACGAACACCGGGGAGCTGTTTTTT. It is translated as CASSTGTNTGELFF.

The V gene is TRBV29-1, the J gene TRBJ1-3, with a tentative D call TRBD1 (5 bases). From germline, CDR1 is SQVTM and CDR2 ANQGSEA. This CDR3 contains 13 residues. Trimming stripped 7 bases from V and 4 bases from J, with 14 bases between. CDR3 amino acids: CSARQSVGNTIYF. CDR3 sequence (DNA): TGCAGCGCAAGACAGTCAGTAGGAAACACCATATATTTT.

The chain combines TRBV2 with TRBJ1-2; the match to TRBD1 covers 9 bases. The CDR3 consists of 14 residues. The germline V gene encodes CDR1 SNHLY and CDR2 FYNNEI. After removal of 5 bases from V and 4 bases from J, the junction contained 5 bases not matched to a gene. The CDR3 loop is CASSRTGVVYGYTF. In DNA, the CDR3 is TGTGCCAGCAGTAGGACAGGGGTGGTCTATGGCTACACCTTC.

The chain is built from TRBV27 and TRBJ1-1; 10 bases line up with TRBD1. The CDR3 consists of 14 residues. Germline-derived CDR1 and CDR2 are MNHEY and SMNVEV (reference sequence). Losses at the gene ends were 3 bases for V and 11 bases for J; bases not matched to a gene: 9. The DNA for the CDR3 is TGTGCCAGCAGTTTGCATAGACAGGGGGCAAAGGCTTTCTTT. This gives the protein CASSLHRQGAKAFF.

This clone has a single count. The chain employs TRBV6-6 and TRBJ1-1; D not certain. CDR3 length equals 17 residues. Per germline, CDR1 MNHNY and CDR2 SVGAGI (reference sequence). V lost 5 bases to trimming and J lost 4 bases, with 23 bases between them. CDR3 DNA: TGTGCCAGCAGTCCAAACACCGGCAGGATTGGTGGCACTGAAGCTTTCTTT. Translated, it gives CASSPNTGRIGGTEAFF.

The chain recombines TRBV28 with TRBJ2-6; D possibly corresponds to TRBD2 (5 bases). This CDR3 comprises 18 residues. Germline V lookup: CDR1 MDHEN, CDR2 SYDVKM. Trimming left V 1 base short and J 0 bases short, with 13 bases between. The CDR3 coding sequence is TGTGCCAGCAGTTTATTCGGGAAGGGAAGCTCTGGGGCCAACGTCCTGACTTTC. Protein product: CASSLFGKGSSGANVLTF.

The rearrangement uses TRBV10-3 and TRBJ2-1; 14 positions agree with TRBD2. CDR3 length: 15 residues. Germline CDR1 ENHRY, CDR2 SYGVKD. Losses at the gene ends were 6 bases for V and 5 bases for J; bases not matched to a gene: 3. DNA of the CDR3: TGTGCCATCAGGACTAGCGGGAGGGATAACAATGAGCAGTTCTTC. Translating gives CAIRTSGRDNNEQFF.

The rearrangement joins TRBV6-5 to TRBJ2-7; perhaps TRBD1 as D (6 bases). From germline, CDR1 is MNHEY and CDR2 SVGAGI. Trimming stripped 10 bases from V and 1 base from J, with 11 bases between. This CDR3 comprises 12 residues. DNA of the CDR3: TGTGCCACCTACGACAGGTCCTACGAGCAGTACTTC. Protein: CATYDRSYEQYF.